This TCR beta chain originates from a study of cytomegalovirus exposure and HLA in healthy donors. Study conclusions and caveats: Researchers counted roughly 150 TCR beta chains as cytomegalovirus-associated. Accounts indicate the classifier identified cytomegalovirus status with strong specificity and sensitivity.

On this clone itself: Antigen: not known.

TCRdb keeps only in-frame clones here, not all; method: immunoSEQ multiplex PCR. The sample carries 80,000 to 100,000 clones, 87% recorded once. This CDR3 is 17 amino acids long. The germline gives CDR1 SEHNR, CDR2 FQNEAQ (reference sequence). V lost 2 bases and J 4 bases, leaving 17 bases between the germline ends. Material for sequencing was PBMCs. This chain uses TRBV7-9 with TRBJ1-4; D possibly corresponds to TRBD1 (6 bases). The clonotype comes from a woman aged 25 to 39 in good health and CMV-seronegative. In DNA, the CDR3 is TGTGCCAGCAGCTTAAGTTTGGACTGGGGACATAATGAAAAACTGTTTTTT. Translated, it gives CASSLSLDWGHNEKLFF.